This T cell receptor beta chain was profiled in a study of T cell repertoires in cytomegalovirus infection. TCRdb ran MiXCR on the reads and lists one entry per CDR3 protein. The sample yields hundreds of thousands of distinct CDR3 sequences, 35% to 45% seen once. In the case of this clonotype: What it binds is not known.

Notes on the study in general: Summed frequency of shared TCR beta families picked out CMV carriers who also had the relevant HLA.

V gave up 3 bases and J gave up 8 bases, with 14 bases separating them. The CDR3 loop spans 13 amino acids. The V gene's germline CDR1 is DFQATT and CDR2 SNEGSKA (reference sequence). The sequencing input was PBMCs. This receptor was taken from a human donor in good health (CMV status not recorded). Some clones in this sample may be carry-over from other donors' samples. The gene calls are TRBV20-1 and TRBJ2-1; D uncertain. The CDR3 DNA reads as TGCAGTGCTAGCGTTGGACCGCAACATGAGCAGTTCTTC. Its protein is CSASVGPQHEQFF.